The sample holds one count of the clone carrying this T cell receptor (beta chain). Its cognate antigen is unknown. This sample stems from a study of shared clonotypes between healthy human individuals. Trimming shortened V by 0 bases and J by 0 bases, and 12 bases separated the two germline ends. The CDR3 sequence is 17 residues long. From germline, CDR1 is MGHRA and CDR2 YSYEKL. General study findings and limits: For naive CD4 cells, 4% to 5% of clonotypes were shared across a handful of donors. Sorted-subset samples were not fully sequenced, rarefaction indicated.

Deep was the level at which the assay was run. Genomic DNA (from each subset) was split evenly across several immunoSEQ plates. The data were produced by immunoSEQ multiplex PCR, yet TCRdb's version contains in-frame clones alone and is incomplete. The top ten clones hold 0.05% to 0.07% of a sample with hundreds of thousands of clones, about 96% of them seen once. The source of this sequence is a woman aged 25 to 39 in good health. The sequencing input was naive CD4+ T cells sorted from blood. Subset denoted: CD45RA+ positively selected. This sequence joins TRBV4-1 and TRBJ1-3, with D hard to call. The CDR3 DNA reads TGCGCCAGCAGCCAAGATGGACTTCCAAACTCTGGAAACACCATATATTTT. The encoded protein is CASSQDGLPNSGNTIYF.